This TCR beta chain was captured in a study of PD-1 blockade in classical Hodgkin lymphoma. Measured with immunoSEQ multiplex PCR; TCRdb has only the in-frame clones, and not every one. The sample has over 50,000 clones; more than 65% are singletons. In regard to this clone: The antigen remains unidentified.

Germline assignment: CDR1 SNHLY and CDR2 FYNNEI. Deletions cut 7 bases from V and 4 bases from J, with 11 bases between. The CDR3 covers 13 residues. Study-level findings and limits: By C4D1, diversity of CD4+ TCRs had risen significantly, whereas that of CD8+ TCRs had not. Relative to healthy donors, newly diagnosed patients reportedly had lower baseline TCR diversity, which was reported as lower still in relapsed/refractory patients.

Each patient's relapse followed autologous stem cell transplantation, and brentuximab vedotin exposure varied. The sequence derives from a human donor with classical Hodgkin lymphoma. The chain employs TRBV2 and TRBJ1-5; D perhaps matches TRBD1 (6 bases). Sequenced material: peripheral blood mononuclear cells (PBMCs), taken at baseline. The CDR3: CASTGGGNQPQHF. The CDR3 bases are TGTGCCAGCACCGGAGGGGGTAATCAGCCCCAGCATTTT.